Listed below are T cell receptor beta chains from one sample, sequenced in a study of PD-L1 blockade in urothelial cancer. Libraries were prepared by immunoSEQ multiplex PCR; TCRdb keeps only in-frame clonotypes and omits some of them. The repertoire has under 40,000 clones, over 75% of them found once; the top ten carry roughly 8%. The source material was PBMCs, sampled around atezolizumab (anti-PD-L1) treatment. Receptors originate from a man aged 65-85 years with urothelial cancer. Both conserved end residues are part of each CDR3. D genes are given only for firm matches. Only some rows state a clone size, as once, few, many or a class for expanded clones.

v_call,d_call,clone_size,j_call,cdr3_aa,cdr3_nt
TRBV6-5,TRBD1,.,TRBJ2-4,CASSSDRGRAKNIQYF,TGTGCCAGCAGTTCTGACAGGGGAAGGGCCAAAAACATTCAGTACTTC
TRBV10-3,.,.,TRBJ1-5,CAISDRGAGDNQPQHF,TGTGCCATCAGTGACCGAGGGGCAGGGGACAATCAGCCCCAGCATTTT
TRBV7-8,TRBD2,.,TRBJ2-7,CASSLTILAGTSYEQYF,TGTGCCAGCAGCTTAACAATACTAGCGGGTACTTCCTACGAGCAGTACTTC
TRBV10-3,.,.,TRBJ1-2,CATGTDYGYTF,TGTGCCACCGGGACTGACTATGGCTACACCTTC
TRBV28,TRBD2,.,TRBJ2-3,CASSQGLAGVGTDTQYF,TGTGCCAGCAGCCAGGGACTAGCGGGGGTGGGCACAGATACGCAGTATTTT
TRBV7-9,TRBD2,.,TRBJ2-1,CASSLAGGGEQFF,TGTGCCAGCAGCTTAGCGGGGGGAGGGGAGCAGTTCTTC
TRBV21-1,.,.,TRBJ1-5,CASSKTIQGHGGYSNQPQHF,TGTGCCAGCAGCAAAACGATCCAAGGGCACGGAGGTTATAGCAATCAGCCCCAGCATTTT
TRBV5-1,TRBD2,.,TRBJ2-3,CASSLPSGRATDTQYF,TGCGCCAGCAGCCTCCCTAGCGGGAGGGCTACAGATACGCAGTATTTT
TRBV2,TRBD2,.,TRBJ2-1,CASSERGLAGPQFF,TGTGCCAGCAGTGAGAGGGGACTAGCGGGGCCCCAGTTCTTC
TRBV10-1,TRBD2,.,TRBJ2-3,CASSETSGRTDTQYF,TGCGCCAGCAGTGAAACTAGCGGGAGGACAGATACGCAGTATTTT
TRBV6-5,.,.,TRBJ2-7,CASSSGPTAGYEQYF,TGTGCCAGCAGTTCGGGCCCTACGGCGGGCTACGAGCAGTACTTC
TRBV4-1,TRBD2,.,TRBJ2-2,CASKVAIAGGLTGELFF,TGCGCCAGTAAAGTGGCCATAGCGGGAGGGCTCACCGGGGAGCTGTTTTTT
TRBV2,TRBD1,.,TRBJ1-2,CASSERWQGANGYTF,TGTGCCAGCAGTGAACGGTGGCAGGGGGCCAATGGCTACACCTTC
TRBV6-1,TRBD1,.,TRBJ1-1,CASSDDRGYTEAFF,TGTGCCAGCAGTGATGACAGGGGGTACACTGAAGCTTTCTTT
TRBV2,TRBD1,.,TRBJ2-1,CASSVGTGGRNEQFF,TGTGCCAGCAGTGTCGGGACAGGGGGTCGCAATGAGCAGTTCTTC
TRBV5-1,TRBD1,once,TRBJ2-5,CASSQFGQGGETQYF,TGCGCCAGCAGCCAATTCGGACAGGGTGGGGAGACCCAGTACTTC
TRBV5-1,.,.,TRBJ2-7,CASSLVGNSYEQYF,TGCGCCAGCAGCTTGGTGGGCAACTCCTACGAGCAGTACTTC
TRBV21-1,.,few,TRBJ2-1,CASAAAGLAGIVQLGDEQFF,TGTGCCAGTGCGGCGGCGGGACTAGCGGGAATAGTCCAACTTGGTGATGAGCAGTTCTTC
TRBV6-1,.,.,TRBJ1-5,CASSEATPRQVSNQPQHF,TGTGCCAGCAGTGAAGCGACTCCCAGACAGGTTAGCAATCAGCCCCAGCATTTT
TRBV9,.,.,TRBJ2-7,CASSVGEGAGAGEQYF,TGTGCCAGCAGCGTAGGAGAGGGCGCAGGGGCAGGCGAGCAGTACTTC
TRBV5-6,.,.,TRBJ2-7,CASSSDRLMLREQYF,TGTGCCAGCAGCTCGGACAGATTAATGTTACGAGAGCAGTACTTC
TRBV4-2,.,.,TRBJ1-2,CASSQANYGYTF,TGTGCCAGCAGCCAAGCAAACTATGGCTACACCTTC
TRBV27,.,.,TRBJ1-1,CASRTYTEAFF,TGTGCCAGCAGGACATACACTGAAGCTTTCTTT
TRBV13,TRBD2,.,TRBJ2-7,CASSLESWGSSGSYEQYF,TGTGCCAGCAGCTTAGAATCGTGGGGGTCTAGCGGGTCCTACGAGCAGTACTTC
TRBV18,TRBD1,.,TRBJ2-7,CASSPGQGAKEQYF,TGTGCCAGCTCCCCCGGGCAGGGGGCTAAAGAGCAGTACTTC
TRBV11-2,.,.,TRBJ1-4,CASSIQGTSNEKLFF,TGTGCCAGCAGCATTCAAGGAACTAGTAATGAAAAACTGTTTTTT
TRBV7-3,.,.,TRBJ2-3,CASSNGRTDTQYF,TGTGCCAGCAGTAACGGTCGCACAGATACGCAGTATTTT
TRBV27,TRBD1,.,TRBJ2-7,CASSFIPDRGKQYF,TGTGCCAGCAGTTTCATACCGGACAGGGGTAAGCAGTACTTC
TRBV5-5,TRBD1,.,TRBJ2-2,CASSFGQVPTGELFF,TGTGCCAGCAGCTTCGGACAGGTTCCTACCGGGGAGCTGTTTTTT
TRBV7-6,.,.,TRBJ2-1,CASSLVPPGAYNEQFF,TGTGCCAGCAGCTTAGTCCCTCCGGGGGCCTACAATGAGCAGTTCTTC
TRBV5-8,TRBD1,.,TRBJ2-5,CASSSSQGAHGTQYF,TGTGCCAGCAGCTCCTCCCAGGGGGCGCACGGGACCCAGTACTTC
TRBV28,TRBD1,.,TRBJ1-2,CAIKPGQIYGYTF,TGTGCCATCAAACCGGGACAGATCTATGGCTACACCTTC
TRBV19,TRBD1,.,TRBJ1-5,CASSEDRASNQPQHF,TGTGCCAGTAGTGAAGACAGGGCTAGCAATCAGCCCCAGCATTTT
TRBV25-1,.,.,TRBJ2-1,CASSTTHSQFF,TGTGCCAGCAGTACAACCCATTCTCAGTTCTTC
TRBV19,.,.,TRBJ2-7,CASRRDGSSYEQYF,TGTGCCAGTAGGCGGGACGGATCCTCCTACGAGCAGTACTTC
TRBV6-1,.,.,TRBJ1-6,CASSGGIQERYSPLHF,TGTGCCAGCAGTGGGGGAATACAGGAGAGGTATTCACCCCTCCACTTT